This T cell receptor beta chain was recorded in a study of cytomegalovirus exposure and HLA in healthy donors. Study summary: Of all 400 or so donors who were genotyped, roughly 81% belonged to the Caucasian-associated ancestry cluster. Points from the study as a whole: A few chains tied to CMV proved CMV antigen-specific in vitro.

Details on this clone: As yet, its antigen is unknown.

Primers included in the PCR were 60 Vbeta and 13 Jbeta primers. Repertoires were generated with immunoSEQ multiplex PCR, while TCRdb's copy carries only in-frame clones and drops some. Of around 100,000 clones listed, approximately 78% are singletons. This clonotype originated in a man aged 30 to 45 in good health and CMV-seropositive. The sequencing sample was made of PBMCs.

CDR3 bases: TGTGCCAGCAGACCCGGGACTAGCGTTTCCGAGACCCAGTACTTC. This encodes CASRPGTSVSETQYF. The rearrangement joins TRBV5-4 to TRBJ2-5; 10 nucleotides line up with TRBD2. The V and J ends lost 5 bases and 5 bases, in that order; junction bases with no gene match: 9. The CDR3 runs 15 residues. Germline loops: CDR1 SGHNT, CDR2 YYREEE (reference sequence).